Described below is a single T cell receptor (beta chain) sequence and its context. Its antigen is unidentified. The PCR ran on 60 Vbeta and 13 Jbeta primers. TCRdb's copy holds only in-frame clones and misses some; the assay was immunoSEQ multiplex PCR. The data show approximately 89,000 clones, with 60% to 80% seen just once and roughly 3.7% held by the top ten. The data were obtained in a study of cytomegalovirus exposure and HLA in healthy donors. In the study overall: The early release's HLA-typed donors yielded 65 million to 85 million unique TCRs.

This CDR3 contains 15 residues. The germline gives CDR1 LNHDA, CDR2 SQIVND (reference sequence). V gave up 5 bases and J gave up 2 bases; unmatched junction bases: 5. Study results and limitations: In an earlier analysis, productive rearrangement rates for most beta V segments clustered near 87% or 30%. The listing of 150 to 200 TCR beta chains classed them as cytomegalovirus-associated.

The receptor's source is a man aged 25 to 40 in good health and CMV-seronegative. Source material: PBMCs. The chain links TRBV19 to TRBJ2-3; 9 nucleotides align to TRBD1. The CDR3 sequence: CASSFGQGHTDTQYF. The CDR3 DNA reads TGTGCCAGTAGTTTCGGACAGGGGCACACAGATACGCAGTATTTT.